These 13 T cell receptor beta chains share one sample of origin, sequenced in a study of beta chain features in type 1 diabetes. Every bit of the isolated RNA underwent reverse transcription, so sequencing read expressed TCRB transcripts. The table came from immunoSEQ multiplex PCR; TCRdb's copy has only in-frame clones and leaves some out. The data hold about 400,000 clones, with roughly 12% observed a single time. The sample was naive CD4+ T cells from blood. The receptors were sampled from a young man in good health.

With regard to this clone: Additional DNA sequences in this sample encode the identical CDR3. The chain combines TRBV5-1 with TRBJ1-5; the match to TRBD1 covers 7 bases. The CDR3 is made up of 14 amino acids. The germline gives CDR1 SGHRS, CDR2 YFSETQ. Unmatched junction bases numbered 2, after V lost 4 bases and J lost 1 base. The CDR3 spells CASSLGQSNQPQHF. In DNA form, the CDR3 reads TGCGCCAGCAGCCTGGGACAGAGCAATCAGCCCCAGCATTTT.

The chain uses TRBV4-3 and TRBJ2-5; no clear D gene. Germline CDR1 reads LGHNA; CDR2 reads YSLEER. The CDR3 runs 15 residues. The V gene lost 0 bases and the J gene lost 0 bases, with 8 bases spanning the gap. The CDR3 region is CASSQDPQNQETQYF. CDR3 bases: TGCGCCAGCAGCCAAGATCCCCAGAACCAAGAGACCCAGTACTTC.

This clone was found a few times. V and J are TRBV19 and TRBJ1-1, with TRBD1 identical over 10 bases. The CDR3 is 16 residues long. Germline lookup yields CDR1 LNHDA and CDR2 SQIVND (reference sequence). Unmatched junction bases numbered 9, after V lost 3 bases and J lost 5 bases. Here the CDR3 DNA reads TGTGCCAGTAGTATCCGACAGGGGGCAAGAGGGACTGAAGCTTTCTTT. Translating gives CASSIRQGARGTEAFF.

The J gene is TRBJ1-4, the V gene TRBV11-2, with unresolved D. The CDR3 has 13 residues. Germline V gene lookup returns CDR1 SGHAT and CDR2 FQNNGV. V lost 1 base to trimming and J lost 2 bases, with 2 bases between them. CDR3 in DNA: TGTGCCAGCAGCTTAGCTACTAATGAAAAACTGTTTTTT. This sequence encodes CASSLATNEKLFF.

This clone appeared a few times. CDR3 residues: CASNPQDQETQYF. CDR3 bases: TGTGCCAGCAACCCACAGGACCAAGAGACCCAGTACTTC. The chain is built from TRBV25-1 and TRBJ2-5, with D possibly matching TRBD1 (5 bases). Per the germline V gene, CDR1 is MGHDK and CDR2 is SYGVNS. The CDR3 is 13 amino acids. V gave up 7 bases and J gave up 0 bases, with 9 bases separating them. The variable domain in full, completed from reference TRBV25-1 and TRBJ2-5, reads EADIYQTPRYLVIGTGKKITLECSQTMGHDKMYWYQQDPGMELHLIHYSYGVNSTEKGDLSSESTVSRIRTEHFPLTLESARPSHTSQYLCASNPQDQETQYFGPGTRLLVL.

This clone was seen a handful of times. The CDR3 loop reads CASRRTGFTDTQYF. The CDR3 nucleotides read TGTGCCAGCAGACGGACAGGGTTCACAGATACGCAGTATTTT. This chain links TRBV6-5 with TRBJ2-3; 8 bases fit TRBD1. The V gene's germline CDR1 is MNHEY and CDR2 SVGAGI. There are 14 residues in the CDR3. Unmatched junction bases numbered 4, after V lost 6 bases and J lost 2 bases.

This clone was picked up a small number of times. CDR3 protein: CSVGGILNTEAFF. CDR3 in DNA: TGCAGCGTCGGGGGGATCCTGAACACTGAAGCTTTCTTT. The gene calls are TRBV29-1 and TRBJ1-1, with D possibly being TRBD1 (5 bases). CDR3 length: 13 residues. The V end lost 6 bases, the J end lost 0 bases, and 11 bases lay between the germline ends. Germline assignment: CDR1 SQVTM and CDR2 ANQGSEA.

This chain connects TRBV7-2 to TRBJ1-5; 8 bases line up with TRBD1. The V gene end was trimmed by 3 bases and the J gene end by 3 bases; junction bases not matched to a gene: 4. The CDR3 extends over 15 amino acids. Per the germline V gene, CDR1 is SGHTA and CDR2 is FQGNSA. CDR3 DNA: TGTGCCAGCAGCTTTGACAGGGGAGACAATCAGCCCCAGCATTTT. As protein: CASSFDRGDNQPQHF.

The chain recombines TRBV7-9 with TRBJ2-3, with TRBD2 identical over 9 bases. CDR1 and CDR2 from the germline V gene are SEHNR and FQNEAQ (reference sequence). V was pared by 3 bases and J by 1 base, with 2 bases of the junction left unmatched. The CDR3 is made up of 15 amino acids. The CDR3 sequence is CASSFSGGRTDTQYF. CDR3 coding DNA: TGTGCCAGCAGCTTTAGCGGGGGCCGCACAGATACGCAGTATTTT.

Only a few counts were recorded for this clone. The chain couples TRBV30 to TRBJ2-1; TRBD2 aligns across 7 bases. CDR3 size: 14 residues. Losses at the gene ends were 4 bases for V and 13 bases for J; bases not matched to a gene: 16. The germline V gene encodes CDR1 GTSNPN and CDR2 SVGIG (reference sequence). The CDR3 nucleotides are TGTGCCTGGACCGCAACGGACTGGGGGGGACGACAGTTCTTC. As protein: CAWTATDWGGRQFF. Using reference TRBV30 and TRBJ2-1 for the parts outside the CDR3, the full variable domain is SQTIHQWPATLVQPVGSPLSLECTVEGTSNPNLYWYRQAAGRGLQLLFYSVGIGQISSEVPQNLSASRPQDRQFILSSKKLLLSDSGFYLCAWTATDWGGRQFFGPGTRLTVL.

The chain employs TRBV9 and TRBJ2-3; a possible D gene is TRBD1 (5 bases). Deletions cut 0 bases from V and 5 bases from J, with 10 bases between. Germline CDR1 and CDR2: SGDLS and YYNGEE. This CDR3 is built from 14 residues. CDR3 in DNA: TGTGCCAGCAGCGTAGGGGCGCAGGGAGATACGCAGTATTTT. This sequence encodes CASSVGAQGDTQYF.

The rearrangement uses TRBV28 and TRBJ2-3, with 8 nucleotides matching TRBD1. This CDR3 region has 15 residues. CDR1 and CDR2 (germline): MDHEN, SYDVKM. Trimming took 3 bases from V and 1 from J; bases not matched to a gene: 3. This chain's CDR3 is CASSFGGQGTDTQYF. The DNA of the CDR3 is TGTGCCAGCAGTTTTGGGGGACAGGGCACAGATACGCAGTATTTT.

The chain recombines TRBV5-1 with TRBJ1-4, with TRBD1 identical over 8 bases. CDR1 SGHRS and CDR2 YFSETQ come from the germline V gene. Losses at the gene ends were 4 bases for V and 6 bases for J; bases not matched to a gene: 5. CDR3 length: 14 amino acids. DNA of the CDR3: TGCGCCAGCAGCCCTGGACAGGGCGATGAAAAACTGTTTTTT. This encodes CASSPGQGDEKLFF.